These 5 T cell receptor beta chains were all obtained from the same sample, sequenced in a study of blood T cell repertoires in COVID-19. TCRdb's copy holds only in-frame clones and misses some; the assay was immunoSEQ multiplex PCR. The repertoire holds 280,000 or so clones, with around 90% as singletons. Sequencing used PBMCs or T cells enriched from blood (not recorded which). All receptors come from a woman between 18 and 30 years old with acute COVID-19.

The chain has TRBV19 and TRBJ1-2; D is ambiguous. The germline CDR1 and CDR2 sequences are LNHDA and SQIVND (reference sequence). CDR3 size: 13 residues. With 4 bases removed from V and 0 bases from J, the gap between germline ends came to 6 bases. In DNA, the CDR3 is TGTGCCAGTAGTAGAGGATCTAACTATGGCTACACCTTC. Translation: CASSRGSNYGYTF.

The chain uses TRBV18 and TRBJ2-3; 11 bases match TRBD1. Germline values: CDR1 KGHSH, CDR2 LQKENI. The CDR3 totals 16 residues. V shed 6 bases, J shed 3 bases, and the junction held 8 bases outside the gene matches. In nucleotides, the CDR3 is TGTGCCAGCTCCCGAGGACAGGGGGCCGGAACAGATACGCAGTATTTT. This sequence encodes CASSRGQGAGTDTQYF.

This chain links TRBV30 with TRBJ2-7; possibly TRBD1 for D (5 bases). The CDR3 consists of 11 residues. The germline V gene has CDR1 GTSNPN and CDR2 SVGIG (reference sequence). The V and J ends lost 2 bases and 4 bases respectively, with 6 bases between them. CDR3 DNA: TGTGCCTGGAGTCGACAGTACGAGCAGTACTTC. It yields the protein CAWSRQYEQYF.

This clone was observed a single time. The chain couples TRBV5-1 to TRBJ2-3; TRBD2 aligns across 14 bases. This CDR3 region has 23 residues. After removal of 0 bases from V and 8 bases from J, the junction contained 26 bases not matched to a gene. The V gene's germline CDR1 is SGHRS and CDR2 YFSETQ. The CDR3: CASSLEVTGPGGLAGGRVVTQYF. CDR3 DNA: TGCGCCAGCAGCTTGGAAGTTACCGGACCTGGTGGACTAGCGGGAGGACGCGTAGTTACGCAGTATTTT.

This clone was seen once. The genes are TRBV11-2 and TRBJ2-7; 9 bases are a match to TRBD2. The CDR3 has 15 amino acids. Germline V CDR1 and CDR2: SGHAT, FQNNGV. J lost 0 bases, V lost 4 bases, and 4 bases had no gene match. In DNA, the CDR3 is TGTGCCAGCAGCTGGACTAGCGCCGACTCCTACGAGCAGTACTTC. It yields the protein CASSWTSADSYEQYF.